A single sample gave rise to the 17 T cell receptor beta chains below, sequenced in a study of shared clonotypes between healthy human individuals. Naivety among CD8 cells was defined by CD45RO negativity and positive CCR7 selection, thereby excluding terminally differentiated effector memory CD45RA+ cells. This table comes from immunoSEQ multiplex PCR, and its TCRdb copy is limited to in-frame clones, with some not included. The sample lists some 2,000,000 clones, about 95% occurring once. Sequenced input: naive CD8+ T cells sorted from blood. These receptors all come from a young man in good health.

For the CDR3, the DNA is TGTGCCAGCACCTTCGGGGACGAGCAGTACTTC. This sequence encodes CASTFGDEQYF. The chain uses TRBV7-9 and TRBJ2-7; D possibly corresponds to TRBD2 (5 bases). Germline values: CDR1 SEHNR, CDR2 FQNEAQ (reference sequence). V gave up 7 bases and J gave up 5 bases, with 9 bases separating them. The CDR3 totals 11 residues.

The rearrangement uses TRBV5-1 and TRBJ2-5; 12 bases map to TRBD2. Losses at the gene ends were 0 bases for V and 1 base for J; bases not matched to a gene: 10. Germline V CDR1 and CDR2: SGHRS, YFSETQ. The CDR3 spans 19 residues. CDR3 protein: CASSLVASGGARIQETQYF. Written as DNA, the CDR3 is TGCGCCAGCAGCTTGGTGGCTAGCGGGGGGGCAAGAATCCAAGAGACCCAGTACTTC. Filled out from reference TRBV5-1 and TRBJ2-5, the complete variable domain reads KAGVTQTPRYLIKTRGQQVTLSCSPISGHRSVSWYQQTPGQGLQFLFEYFSETQRNKGNFPGRFSGRQFSNSRSEMNVSTLELGDSALYLCASSLVASGGARIQETQYFGPGTRLLVL.

V usage is TRBV4-1 and J usage is TRBJ2-1; tentatively, D is TRBD2 (6 bases). Germline V gives CDR1 MGHRA, CDR2 YSYEKL. This CDR3 comprises 16 residues. V was shortened by 3 bases and J by 0 bases, with 12 bases between the two germline ends. CDR3 loop: CASSHPGTGSYNEQFF. CDR3 DNA: TGCGCCAGCAGCCACCCAGGGACTGGCTCCTACAATGAGCAGTTCTTC.

The rearrangement links TRBV7-6 to TRBJ1-1; a possible D gene is TRBD1 (6 bases). Germline V gene sequence: CDR1 SGHVS, CDR2 FNYEAQ. Trimming cost V 1 base and J 4 bases, with 7 bases left between them. The CDR3 has 13 amino acids. The CDR3 protein is CASSLGGPTEAFF. In nucleotides, the CDR3 is TGTGCCAGCAGCTTAGGGGGGCCCACTGAAGCTTTCTTT.

The J gene is TRBJ2-1, the V gene TRBV21-1; the D call in the table, TRBD2, was not verified against the DNA. TRBV21-1 counts as a pseudogene. This CDR3 is built from 19 residues. The CDR3 loop reads CASSKVPAGGPWRWNEQFF. CDR3 nucleotides: TGTGCCAGCAGCAAAGTTCCAGCGGGAGGGCCCTGGAGATGGAATGAGCAGTTCTTC.

The chain combines TRBV28 with TRBJ1-3; 7 nucleotides line up with TRBD1. With 1 base clipped from V and 0 bases from J, the junction kept 9 bases outside the gene matches. Germline loops: CDR1 MDHEN, CDR2 SYDVKM. CDR3 length: 18 residues. The CDR3 DNA reads TGTGCCAGCAGTTTATTTGTAGGGGGGGACAGCTCTGGAAACACCATATATTTT. Protein product: CASSLFVGGDSSGNTIYF.

The table lists this clone with a count of one. Distinct nucleotide sequences in the sample also encode this CDR3. V gene TRBV5-1 combines with J gene TRBJ2-7; 7 nucleotides align to TRBD2. CDR3 length equals 15 residues. V dropped 0 bases and J dropped 0; count of bases not matched to a gene: 3. CDR1 is SGHRS, CDR2 YFSETQ, per germline. The CDR3 loop reads CASSLGGGSSYEQYF. The CDR3 DNA sequence: TGCGCCAGCAGCTTGGGCGGCGGGAGCTCCTACGAGCAGTACTTC. The full variable domain, its missing parts supplied by reference TRBV5-1 and TRBJ2-7, is KAGVTQTPRYLIKTRGQQVTLSCSPISGHRSVSWYQQTPGQGLQFLFEYFSETQRNKGNFPGRFSGRQFSNSRSEMNVSTLELGDSALYLCASSLGGGSSYEQYFGPGTRLTVT.

The chain combines TRBV4-1 with TRBJ1-1, with D hard to call. The CDR3 loop spans 15 amino acids. Per the germline V gene, CDR1 is MGHRA and CDR2 is YSYEKL. V was pared by 5 bases and J by 0 bases, with 13 bases between. CDR3 nucleotides: TGCGCCAGCAGCGCGAGGGAAGCCATGAACACTGAAGCTTTCTTT. It specifies CASSAREAMNTEAFF.

Concerning this clone: At the DNA level, this CDR3 is encoded by other sequences in the same sample as well. The chain links TRBV7-3 to TRBJ1-1; perhaps TRBD1 as D (5 bases). V lost 3 bases and J 2 bases, leaving 7 bases between the germline ends. Germline CDR1 reads SGHTA; CDR2 reads FQGTGA. This CDR3 comprises 13 residues. The CDR3 region is CASSLDTNTEAFF. The CDR3 DNA sequence: TGTGCCAGCAGCTTGGACACCAACACTGAAGCTTTCTTT.

The gene calls are TRBV11-1 and TRBJ2-5; 11 nucleotides align to TRBD1. CDR3 length: 15 amino acids. J gave up 4 bases and V 5 bases, and 6 bases lay outside the gene matches. Germline lookup yields CDR1 SGHAT and CDR2 FQDESV (reference sequence). The DNA for the CDR3 is TGTGCCAGCAGCCCCCGGACAGGGGGCGGAGAGACCCAGTACTTC. It yields the protein CASSPRTGGGETQYF.

CDR3 bases: TGCGCCAGCAAGGGGGACAGGAACACCGGGGAGCTGTTTTTT. It codes for CASKGDRNTGELFF. The genes are TRBV4-1 and TRBJ2-2; 7 positions match TRBD1. Germline V gene lookup returns CDR1 MGHRA and CDR2 YSYEKL. With 7 bases clipped from V and 1 base from J, the junction kept 3 bases outside the gene matches. CDR3 length: 14 residues.

The V call is TRBV7-9, the J call TRBJ2-1, with D unresolved. This CDR3 is built from 13 residues. CDR1 is SEHNR and CDR2 is FQNEAQ in the germline V gene (reference sequence). Deletions cut 5 bases from V and 5 bases from J, with 10 bases between. The CDR3, as DNA: TGTGCCAGCAGCCAAACCCTAAACAATGAGCAGTTCTTC. Translation gives CASSQTLNNEQFF.

The gene calls are TRBV2 and TRBJ2-3, with D unresolved. V was pared by 7 bases and J by 2 bases, with 13 bases between. This CDR3 is built from 14 residues. Germline-derived CDR1 and CDR2 are SNHLY and FYNNEI. CDR3 residues: CASTTDRLTDTQYF. The CDR3 DNA follows: TGTGCCAGCACCACGGACCGGCTCACAGATACGCAGTATTTT.

The rearrangement joins TRBV13 to TRBJ1-3; no definite D call. CDR1 is PRHDT, CDR2 FYEKMQ, per germline (reference sequence). Trimming took 4 bases from V and 1 from J, leaving 8 bases between them. The CDR3 has 14 residues. CDR3 protein: CASSSDNSGNTIYF. The CDR3 DNA reads TGTGCCAGCAGCTCCGACAATTCTGGAAACACCATATATTTT.

The V call is TRBV5-6, the J call TRBJ2-1; TRBD2 aligns across 10 bases. This CDR3 contains 16 residues. With V trimmed by 1 base and J by 8 bases, 9 bases remained unmatched. CDR1 and CDR2 (germline): SGHDT, YYEEEE. The CDR3 reads CASSLYTSGKPDEQFF. For the CDR3, the DNA is TGTGCCAGCAGCTTGTACACTAGCGGGAAGCCGGATGAGCAGTTCTTC.

CDR3 sequence reads: CARGEKEGEAFF. The CDR3 nucleotides read TGTGCCAGAGGGGAGAAAGAGGGTGAAGCTTTCTTT. V is TRBV2 and J is TRBJ1-1; D is perhaps TRBD1 (5 bases). This CDR3 spans 12 amino acids. Trimming removed 9 bases from V and 7 bases from J, with 15 bases in between. Germline assignment: CDR1 SNHLY and CDR2 FYNNEI.

The rearrangement joins TRBV27 to TRBJ1-5; no clear D. Trimming left V 5 bases short and J 2 bases short, with 13 bases between. The CDR3 is 15 residues long. Germline CDR1 reads MNHEY; CDR2 reads SMNVEV (reference sequence). This chain's CDR3 is CASSPLGGGNQPQHF. The CDR3, as DNA: TGTGCCAGCAGTCCCCTCGGCGGAGGCAATCAGCCCCAGCATTTT.